The 30 T cell receptor beta chains listed next were all sequenced from one sample in a study of somatic mutations in cytotoxic T cells in rheumatoid arthritis. Repertoires were generated with immunoSEQ multiplex PCR, while TCRdb's copy carries only in-frame clones and drops some. The table lists about 25,000 clones, about four fifths of them singletons. Material: CD8+ T cells sorted from blood. These receptors all stem from a man between 45 and 60 years old in good health.

The chain combines TRBV5-1 with TRBJ2-7, with D unclear. CDR1 is SGHRS, CDR2 YFSETQ, per germline. The CDR3 is 13 amino acids. Trimming cost V 1 base and J 5 bases, with 10 bases left between them. The CDR3 loop reads CASSLRHAHEQYF. The CDR3 coding sequence is TGCGCCAGCAGCTTGCGACATGCGCACGAGCAGTACTTC. Complete variable domain (other parts from reference TRBV5-1 and TRBJ2-7): KAGVTQTPRYLIKTRGQQVTLSCSPISGHRSVSWYQQTPGQGLQFLFEYFSETQRNKGNFPGRFSGRQFSNSRSEMNVSTLELGDSALYLCASSLRHAHEQYFGPGTRLTVT.

This clone was recorded a few times. The rearrangement links TRBV27 to TRBJ2-7, with a weak D call TRBD1 (5 bases). V was trimmed by 8 bases and J by 5 bases, leaving 19 bases between them. CDR1 is MNHEY, CDR2 SMNVEV, per germline (reference sequence). The CDR3 has 14 amino acids. CDR3 sequence reads: CASGKGFGGHEQYF. DNA for the CDR3: TGTGCCAGCGGGAAGGGGTTTGGCGGTCACGAGCAGTACTTC.

This chain connects TRBV7-9 to TRBJ2-1, with 9 positions matching TRBD2. V was clipped by 5 bases and J by 0 bases; unmatched bases: 14. Germline V gene lookup returns CDR1 SEHNR and CDR2 FQNEAQ (reference sequence). The CDR3 runs to 19 residues. This CDR3 reads CASSDISRLAEASYNEQFF. The CDR3 DNA is TGTGCCAGCAGCGATATCAGCCGACTAGCGGAGGCCTCCTACAATGAGCAGTTCTTC.

This chain links TRBV10-3 with TRBJ2-1; TRBD2 is a possible D gene (5 bases). Germline CDR1 and CDR2: ENHRY and SYGVKD. Trimming took off 4 bases at V and 4 bases at J, with 8 bases between the two ends. The CDR3 runs 13 residues. DNA for the CDR3: TGTGCCATCAGTGGGACTTCGTACAATGAGCAGTTCTTC. Protein product: CAISGTSYNEQFF.

The chain is built from TRBV4-1 and TRBJ2-7; TRBD1 or TRBD2 may be the D gene (6 bases each). Per the germline V gene, CDR1 is MGHRA and CDR2 is YSYEKL. CDR3 length equals 16 residues. Trimming stripped 3 bases from V and 2 bases from J, with 17 bases between. The CDR3 loop is CASSQGGRRRPYEQYF. The CDR3 nucleotides are TGCGCCAGCAGCCAGGGGGGCAGGCGACGACCCTACGAGCAGTACTTC.

This clone was counted once. This chain uses TRBV4-2 with TRBJ2-3, with 9 bases that match TRBD2. Germline CDR1 LGHNA, CDR2 YNFKEQ. The CDR3 length is 16 residues. The ends lost 3 bases at V and 1 base at J; junction bases unmatched: 5. CDR3 coding DNA: TGTGCCAGCAGCCAGGGACTAGCATTCGGCACAGATACGCAGTATTTT. Protein sequence: CASSQGLAFGTDTQYF.

The CDR3 reads CASSALDLVNTEAFF. The CDR3, as DNA: TGTGCCAGCAGCGCCTTAGATTTGGTGAACACTGAAGCTTTCTTT. This chain links TRBV7-9 with TRBJ1-1; D uncertain. V dropped 5 bases and J dropped 0 bases, with 13 bases sitting between them. Germline V gene data show CDR1 as SEHNR and CDR2 as FQNEAQ (reference sequence). This CDR3 region has 15 residues. The entire variable domain, with the rest obtained from reference TRBV7-9 and TRBJ1-1, is as follows: DTGVSQNPRHKITKRGQNVTFRCDPISEHNRLYWYRQTLGQGPEFLTYFQNEAQLEKSRLLSDRFSAERPKGSFSTLEIQRTEQGDSAMYLCASSALDLVNTEAFFGQGTRLTVV.

This clone was seen just once. This chain links TRBV25-1 with TRBJ2-7; D not resolved. This CDR3 comprises 15 residues. Germline V gene data show CDR1 as MGHDK and CDR2 as SYGVNS. Trimming stripped 1 base from V and 4 bases from J, with 14 bases between. The CDR3 coding sequence is TGTGCCAGCAGTGAATTCGCAGGACCTGCTTACGAGCAGTACTTC. Protein sequence: CASSEFAGPAYEQYF.

This chain joins TRBV5-1 and TRBJ2-1, with D possibly being TRBD1 (5 bases). V lost 2 bases, J lost 7 bases, and 10 bases lay in between. Germline V gives CDR1 SGHRS, CDR2 YFSETQ. The CDR3 is 13 amino acids. The CDR3, as DNA: TGCGCCAGCAGCTTTTCAGGGTTGAATGAGCAGTTCTTC. This sequence encodes CASSFSGLNEQFF.

The V and J genes are TRBV19 and TRBJ2-7; D gene unclear. The CDR3 is made up of 14 amino acids. Per the germline V gene, CDR1 is LNHDA and CDR2 is SQIVND (reference sequence). With 3 bases removed from V and 0 bases from J, the gap between germline ends came to 9 bases. The CDR3 is CASSITGTSYEQYF. The CDR3 region has the DNA TGTGCCAGTAGTATTACGGGTACCTCCTACGAGCAGTACTTC.

The V call is TRBV19, the J call TRBJ2-1; no clear D. There are 15 residues in the CDR3. Trimming removed 3 bases at V and 0 bases at J, with 9 bases between. CDR1 LNHDA and CDR2 SQIVND come from the germline V gene (reference sequence). CDR3 sequence: CASSMGGSSYNEQFF. The CDR3 bases are TGTGCCAGTAGTATGGGTGGAAGCTCCTACAATGAGCAGTTCTTC.

The chain couples TRBV6-5 to TRBJ2-7; D possibly corresponds to TRBD2 (5 bases). The CDR3 is 13 residues long. The germline CDR1 and CDR2 sequences are MNHEY and SVGAGI. V shed 0 bases and J shed 6 bases, with 9 bases lying between them. CDR3 loop: CASSYSEGSEQYF. Written as DNA, the CDR3 is TGTGCCAGCAGTTACTCCGAAGGGAGCGAGCAGTACTTC.

The chain carries TRBV21-1 and TRBJ2-7; the table's D call of TRBD2 was not tested on the DNA. TRBV21-1 is deemed a pseudogene. This CDR3 spans 20 amino acids. CDR3 DNA sequence: TGTGCCAGCAGCAAAGAAAATGGACTAGCGGGAGTGAGATGTTGCTACGAGCAGTACTTC. It encodes CASSKENGLAGVRCCYEQYF.

This clone has only a few counts. The same CDR3 also results from other DNA sequences found in this sample. The CDR3 bases are TGTGCCAGCAGTTTAATCGGCAATGAGCAGTTCTTC. Its translation is CASSLIGNEQFF. This chain joins TRBV27 and TRBJ2-1; D is ambiguous. This CDR3 contains 12 residues. V was trimmed by 2 bases and J by 6 bases, leaving 5 bases between them. Germline V gives CDR1 MNHEY, CDR2 SMNVEV (reference sequence).

V and J are TRBV9 and TRBJ1-2; D is perhaps TRBD1 (6 bases). The germline V and J ends were trimmed by 4 bases and 3 bases, with 16 bases remaining between them. CDR1 and CDR2 (germline): SGDLS, YYNGEE. The CDR3 spans 15 residues. The CDR3 DNA is TGTGCCAGCAGCACCTTCCAGGGGTTGGACTATGGCTACACCTTC. Amino acids: CASSTFQGLDYGYTF.

This clone has just one count. The chain couples TRBV21-1 to TRBJ2-7; the D call of TRBD2 is as the table states it, not checked on the DNA. TRBV21-1 is flagged as a pseudogene. There are 15 residues in the CDR3. In DNA form, the CDR3 reads TGTGCCAGCATCTGGCTAGCGGGAACCCGGGGGGAGCAGTACTTC. Translating it yields CASIWLAGTRGEQYF.

This clone was counted a few times. The chain uses TRBV18 and TRBJ2-7; D may match TRBD1 or TRBD2 (6 bases each). The CDR3 has 15 residues. With 3 bases removed from V and 5 bases from J, the gap between germline ends came to 17 bases. Germline V gene lookup returns CDR1 KGHSH and CDR2 LQKENI. CDR3 bases: TGTGCCAGCTCACCGCGTGGGGGCGGGACAAACGAGCAGTACTTC. It translates to CASSPRGGGTNEQYF.

V and J are TRBV7-8 and TRBJ2-6; TRBD1 aligns across 10 bases. With 5 bases clipped from V and 2 bases from J, the junction kept 12 bases outside the gene matches. CDR3 length: 19 amino acids. CDR1 is SGHVS, CDR2 FQNEAQ, per germline. The CDR3 nucleotides read TGTGCCAGCAGCCCCGACGGGGACAGGGGTGCTACTGGGGCCAACGTCCTGACTTTC. The encoded protein is CASSPDGDRGATGANVLTF.

The chain employs TRBV6-5 and TRBJ2-1, with D uncertain. This CDR3 has 12 residues. The V and J ends lost 6 bases and 5 bases respectively, with 8 bases between them. The germline V gene has CDR1 MNHEY and CDR2 SVGAGI. CDR3 sequence reads: CASSPENNEQFF. The CDR3, as DNA: TGTGCCAGCAGCCCAGAGAACAATGAGCAGTTCTTC.

This clone was counted once. This chain joins TRBV5-5 and TRBJ2-1; 10 bases match TRBD2. Germline V gives CDR1 SGHKS, CDR2 YYEKEE (reference sequence). J was trimmed by 4 bases and V by 5 bases; bases with no gene match: 6. The CDR3 is 15 residues long. The CDR3 coding sequence is TGTGCCAGCAGGCCCGGGACTAGCGCGTACAATGAGCAGTTCTTC. Translation: CASRPGTSAYNEQFF.

The V call is TRBV30, the J call TRBJ2-7; a weak D match, TRBD1 (6 bases). CDR1 is GTSNPN, CDR2 SVGIG, per germline (reference sequence). V was shortened by 7 bases and J by 2 bases, with 21 bases between the two germline ends. The CDR3 is made up of 15 amino acids. Here the CDR3 DNA reads TGTGCCTATAGAAATAAACAGGGTATTACCTACGAGCAGTACTTC. Residues: CAYRNKQGITYEQYF.

This clone was found once. The rearrangement joins TRBV6-5 to TRBJ1-6; D gene ambiguous. Trimming took 1 base from V and 7 from J, leaving 11 bases between them. The CDR3 spans 15 residues. CDR1 is MNHEY, CDR2 SVGAGI, per germline. Here the CDR3 reads CASSYFRGRNSPLHF. The DNA of the CDR3 is TGTGCCAGCAGTTACTTTCGGGGAAGAAATTCACCCCTCCACTTT.

The chain employs TRBV29-1 and TRBJ1-2, with D possibly TRBD1 on 6 matching bases. The CDR3 covers 13 residues. The germline V gene encodes CDR1 SQVTM and CDR2 ANQGSEA. The V gene lost 6 bases and the J gene lost 4 bases, with 15 bases spanning the gap. As DNA, the CDR3 is TGCAGCGTGACTGGGGGGGCGGCCTATGGCTACACCTTC. Translated, it gives CSVTGGAAYGYTF. Together with reference TRBV29-1 and TRBJ1-2, the CDR3 gives the full variable domain: SAVISQKPSRDICQRGTSLTIQCQVDSQVTMMFWYRQQPGQSLTLIATANQGSEATYESGFVIDKFPISRPNLTFSTLTVSNMSPEDSSIYLCSVTGGAAYGYTFGSGTRLTVV.

The rearrangement uses TRBV2 and TRBJ2-7; D gene ambiguous. CDR1 is SNHLY, CDR2 FYNNEI, per germline. Trimming stripped 8 bases from V and 3 bases from J, with 5 bases between. The CDR3 has 10 residues. CDR3 DNA sequence: TGTGCCAGCGGAAACTACGAGCAGTACTTC. The encoded protein is CASGNYEQYF. Based on the CDR3 plus reference TRBV2 and TRBJ2-7, the full variable domain is EPEVTQTPSHQVTQMGQEVILRCVPISNHLYFYWYRQILGQKVEFLVSFYNNEISEKSEIFDDQFSVERPDGSNFTLKIRSTKLEDSAMYFCASGNYEQYFGPGTRLTVT.

Points on this clone: The same CDR3 can be traced to other DNA sequences in this sample. CDR3 sequence reads: CASSPGTDTQYF. The CDR3 coding sequence is TGTGCCAGCAGCCCTGGGACAGATACGCAGTATTTT. V usage is TRBV7-9 and J usage is TRBJ2-3; D not certain. Germline loops: CDR1 SEHNR, CDR2 FQNEAQ (reference sequence). Trimming left V 5 bases short and J 3 bases short, with 6 bases between. The CDR3 runs to 12 residues.

The chain carries TRBV27 and TRBJ2-7, with D perhaps TRBD2 (7 bases). This CDR3 has 15 amino acids. CDR1 MNHEY and CDR2 SMNVEV come from the germline V gene (reference sequence). Trimming cost V 1 base and J 4 bases, with 14 bases left between them. CDR3 loop: CASSLWGGAGYEQYF. CDR3 DNA: TGTGCCAGCAGTTTATGGGGGGGCGCCGGGTACGAGCAGTACTTC.

The chain has TRBV4-2 and TRBJ2-1; D is unresolved. The CDR3 length is 20 residues. Germline CDR1 LGHNA, CDR2 YNFKEQ. V lost 0 bases to trimming and J lost 5 bases, with 26 bases between them. In DNA, the CDR3 is TGTGCCAGCAGCCAAGAAGAGCTTACCAGCTCCAACGCGGTTGACAATGAGCAGTTCTTC. It is translated as CASSQEELTSSNAVDNEQFF.

The gene calls are TRBV10-3 and TRBJ2-3; TRBD2 agrees at 9 bases. The CDR3 sequence is 20 residues long. With 4 bases clipped from V and 3 bases from J, the junction kept 20 bases outside the gene matches. From germline, CDR1 is ENHRY and CDR2 SYGVKD. Here the CDR3 DNA reads TGTGCCATCAGTGGATCCCGTAGCGGGAGTTCCGTTCGGAGGACAGATACGCAGTATTTT. Amino acid sequence: CAISGSRSGSSVRRTDTQYF.

The chain combines TRBV9 with TRBJ2-2; the match to TRBD1 covers 9 bases. CDR1 SGDLS and CDR2 YYNGEE come from the germline V gene. With 3 bases clipped from V and 5 bases from J, the junction kept 2 bases outside the gene matches. The CDR3 is made up of 14 amino acids. The CDR3 DNA reads TGTGCCAGCAGCGACAGGGGGCTAACCGGGGAGCTGTTTTTT. Residues: CASSDRGLTGELFF.

The chain combines TRBV6-1 with TRBJ2-7, with 7 positions matching TRBD1. Germline V gene data show CDR1 as MNHNS and CDR2 as SASEGT. This CDR3 is built from 15 residues. After removal of 5 bases from V and 0 bases from J, the junction contained 7 bases not matched to a gene. The DNA for the CDR3 is TGTGCCAGCAGTCCGAGCCGGGACAGCTCCTACGAGCAGTACTTC. Its translation is CASSPSRDSSYEQYF.